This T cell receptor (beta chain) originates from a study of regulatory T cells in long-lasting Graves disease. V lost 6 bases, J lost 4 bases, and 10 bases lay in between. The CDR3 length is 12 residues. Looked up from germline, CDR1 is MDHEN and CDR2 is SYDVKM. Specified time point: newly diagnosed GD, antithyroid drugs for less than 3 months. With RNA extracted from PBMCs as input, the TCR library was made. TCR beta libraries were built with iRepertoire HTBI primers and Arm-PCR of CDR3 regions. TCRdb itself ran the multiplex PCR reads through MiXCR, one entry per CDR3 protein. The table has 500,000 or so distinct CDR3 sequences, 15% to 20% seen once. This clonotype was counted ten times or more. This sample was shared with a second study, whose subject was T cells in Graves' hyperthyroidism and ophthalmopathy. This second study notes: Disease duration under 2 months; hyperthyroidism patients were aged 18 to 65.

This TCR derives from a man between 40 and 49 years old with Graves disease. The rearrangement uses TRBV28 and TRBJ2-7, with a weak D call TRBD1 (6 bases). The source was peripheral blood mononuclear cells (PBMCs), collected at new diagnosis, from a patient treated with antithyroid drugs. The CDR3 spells CASSVGGYEQYF. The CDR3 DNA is TGTGCCAGCAGCGTAGGGGGTTACGAGCAGTACTTC. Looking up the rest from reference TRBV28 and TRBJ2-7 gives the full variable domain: DVKVTQSSRYLVKRTGEKVFLECVQDMDHENMFWYRQDPGLGLRLIYFSYDVKMKEKGDIPEGYSVSREKKERFSLILESASTNQTSMYLCASSVGGYEQYFGPGTRLTVT.